This entry lists 19 T cell receptor beta chains sequenced from one sample in a study of OX40 agonist ivuxolimab in advanced cancers. Some clones are missing from TCRdb's copy, which holds only in-frame ones; the method was immunoSEQ multiplex PCR. The sample carries some 60,000 clones, approximately 81% recorded once. This material consisted of CD4+ or CD8+ T cells sorted from blood, taken in a trial of the OX40 agonist ivuxolimab. The receptor set was obtained from an adult with an advanced solid tumor such as melanoma, head and neck, liver or kidney cancer.

The rearrangement uses TRBV7-9 and TRBJ2-7; 10 positions match TRBD1. The CDR3 extends over 15 amino acids. Unmatched junction bases numbered 5, after V lost 1 base and J lost 5 bases. Germline V gives CDR1 SEHNR, CDR2 FQNEAQ (reference sequence). The CDR3 region is CASSLGDRGMDEQYF. CDR3 coding DNA: TGTGCCAGCAGCTTAGGGGACAGGGGCATGGACGAGCAGTACTTC.

The V call is TRBV30, the J call TRBJ2-5, with a tentative D call TRBD2 (5 bases). The better agreement between TRBJ2-7 and the DNA end casts doubt on the J call. Germline lookup yields CDR1 GTSNPN and CDR2 SVGIG (reference sequence). The CDR3 spans 14 residues. CDR3 protein: CAWSPLAFHYEQYF. DNA of the CDR3: TGTGCCTGGAGTCCCCTAGCTTTCCACTACGAGCAGTACTTC.

This chain connects TRBV19 to TRBJ2-7; 8 nucleotides agree with TRBD1. Trimming at V came to 1 base and at J to 1 base, leaving 3 bases not matched to a gene. Germline CDR1 LNHDA, CDR2 SQIVND (reference sequence). CDR3 size: 15 residues. The CDR3 loop reads CASSIGDRRSYEQYF. The CDR3 bases are TGTGCCAGTAGTATAGGGGACAGGCGATCCTACGAGCAGTACTTC.

CDR3 nucleotide sequence: TGCGCCAGCAGCCAAGGGACAGACAGGACCTACGAGCAGTACTTC. Translation gives CASSQGTDRTYEQYF. The genes are TRBV4-3 and TRBJ2-7; possible D gene TRBD1, 6 bases. The CDR3 is 15 residues long. Germline-derived CDR1 and CDR2 are LGHNA and YSLEER. Trimming cost V 1 base and J 2 bases, with 12 bases left between them.

The rearrangement joins TRBV29-1 to TRBJ2-2; weak D call: TRBD1 (6 bases). Germline V CDR1 and CDR2: SQVTM, ANQGSEA. This CDR3 contains 14 residues. Trimming shortened V by 1 base and J by 1 base, and 7 bases separated the two germline ends. In DNA, the CDR3 is TGCAGCGTTGAAGGCAGGGGGAACACCGGGGAGCTGTTTTTT. Translated: CSVEGRGNTGELFF.

V usage is TRBV27 and J usage is TRBJ1-1; D uncertain. CDR3 length: 14 residues. Germline-derived CDR1 and CDR2 are MNHEY and SMNVEV (reference sequence). V lost 6 bases and J lost 4, with 15 bases in between. CDR3 sequence (DNA): TGTGCCAGCAGGGCTAGGCGACGGAGCACTGAAGCTTTCTTT. It is translated as CASRARRRSTEAFF.

The chain employs TRBV5-6 and TRBJ2-7; tentative D call: TRBD2 (5 bases). Germline V gene lookup returns CDR1 SGHDT and CDR2 YYEEEE. Trimming removed 2 bases at V and 6 bases at J, with 6 bases between. This CDR3 comprises 11 residues. CDR3 nucleotide sequence: TGTGCCAGCAGCTTAGGAGGCGAGCAGTACTTC. It encodes CASSLGGEQYF.

The chain is built from TRBV6-5 and TRBJ1-3; perhaps TRBD1 as D (5 bases). Germline lookup yields CDR1 MNHEY and CDR2 SVGAGI. The CDR3 has 15 amino acids. V was cut by 0 bases and J by 2 bases, with 8 bases left in between. The CDR3 DNA sequence: TGTGCCAGCAGTTACTCGGAGGGGACTGGAAACACCATATATTTT. Translated: CASSYSEGTGNTIYF.

The chain links TRBV14 to TRBJ2-1; 12 bases map to TRBD2. Germline V CDR1 and CDR2: SGHDN, FVKESK. With 10 bases clipped from V and 9 bases from J, the junction kept 13 bases outside the gene matches. The CDR3 sequence is 15 residues long. This CDR3 reads CATTRTSGNLGEQFF. CDR3 bases: TGTGCCACTACCAGGACTAGCGGGAATTTAGGTGAGCAGTTCTTC.

Only one count was recorded for this clone. V and J are TRBV2 and TRBJ1-2, with unresolved D. This CDR3 has 14 residues. Trimming left V 7 bases short and J 1 base short, with 13 bases between. CDR1 and CDR2 from the germline V gene are SNHLY and FYNNEI. This chain's CDR3 is CASTSSGYNYGYTF. In DNA form, the CDR3 reads TGTGCCAGCACAAGCTCGGGGTATAACTATGGCTACACCTTC. The full variable domain, with the rest looked up from reference TRBV2 and TRBJ1-2, is EPEVTQTPSHQVTQMGQEVILRCVPISNHLYFYWYRQILGQKVEFLVSFYNNEISEKSEIFDDQFSVERPDGSNFTLKIRSTKLEDSAMYFCASTSSGYNYGYTFGSGTRLTVV.

This rearrangement joins TRBV7-9 to TRBJ1-2; 8 nucleotides line up with TRBD1. Germline V CDR1 and CDR2: SEHNR, FQNEAQ (reference sequence). The ends lost 4 bases at V and 7 bases at J; junction bases unmatched: 14. This CDR3 has 16 residues. CDR3: CASSYPGTGDIGGYTF. The CDR3 bases are TGTGCCAGCAGCTACCCCGGGACAGGCGACATCGGTGGCTACACCTTC.

The rearrangement links TRBV5-1 to TRBJ1-2, with 7 positions matching TRBD1. CDR3 length equals 14 residues. V gave up 4 bases and J gave up 8 bases; unmatched junction bases: 11. CDR1 is SGHRS and CDR2 is YFSETQ in the germline V gene. The CDR3 DNA sequence: TGCGCCAGCAGCCGGACAGGAGACTATGTAGGCTACACCTTC. Residues: CASSRTGDYVGYTF.

V and J are TRBV6-6 and TRBJ2-1, with D maybe TRBD1 (5 bases). The CDR3 consists of 15 residues. Deletions cut 0 bases from V and 1 base from J, with 7 bases between. Germline CDR1 reads MNHNY; CDR2 reads SVGAGI (reference sequence). The CDR3 sequence: CASSYSRGSYNEQFF. CDR3 nucleotides: TGTGCCAGCAGTTACTCTAGGGGTTCCTACAATGAGCAGTTCTTC.

Details on this clone: A junction boundary mismatches the germline segment, possibly from a read error. V usage is TRBV10-2 and J usage is TRBJ2-2; 9 bases fit TRBD2. This CDR3 comprises 16 residues. The germline gives CDR1 WSHSY, CDR2 SAAADI. The CDR3 DNA follows: TGCGCCATCAGTGAGGCTAGCGGGAAGGGCACCGGGGAGCTGTTTTTT. Encoded protein: CAISEASGKGTGELFF.

This clone was found a few times. The chain is built from TRBV6-6 and TRBJ1-2; 10 nucleotides match TRBD1. This CDR3 is built from 13 residues. V lost 7 bases, J lost 7 bases, and 6 bases stayed unmatched. Germline CDR1 MNHNY, CDR2 SVGAGI (reference sequence). The CDR3: CASTTGQGRGYTF. The CDR3, as DNA: TGTGCCAGCACTACGGGACAGGGGCGTGGCTACACCTTC.

This sequence joins TRBV9 and TRBJ1-2, with D possibly matching TRBD1 (6 bases). The germline V gene has CDR1 SGDLS and CDR2 YYNGEE. The CDR3 is made up of 13 amino acids. V lost 0 bases and J 4 bases, leaving 7 bases between the germline ends. For the CDR3, the DNA is TGTGCCAGCAGCGTAGCAGGGGTCTATGGCTACACCTTC. The encoded protein is CASSVAGVYGYTF.

The V call is TRBV27, the J call TRBJ2-3, with 9 bases aligning to TRBD2. Trimming removed 5 bases from V and 2 bases from J; junction bases left unmatched: 8. CDR1 is MNHEY, CDR2 SMNVEV, per germline (reference sequence). The CDR3 has 16 residues. CDR3 nucleotide sequence: TGTGCCAGCAGTCTCCTGGTAGCGGGGGACACAGATACGCAGTATTTT. It specifies CASSLLVAGDTDTQYF.

The chain combines TRBV5-1 with TRBJ2-2; D possibly corresponds to TRBD2 (6 bases). The germline gives CDR1 SGHRS, CDR2 YFSETQ. CDR3 length: 17 amino acids. Trimming took 1 base from V and 2 from J, leaving 15 bases between them. The CDR3 DNA is TGCGCCAGCAGCTTGAAACTGGGCGGGGTTAACACCGGGGAGCTGTTTTTT. Its translation: CASSLKLGGVNTGELFF.

The chain combines TRBV7-9 with TRBJ1-1; TRBD1 aligns across 8 bases. This CDR3 region has 14 residues. CDR1 and CDR2 (germline): SEHNR, FQNEAQ (reference sequence). V lost 5 bases to trimming and J lost 7 bases; unmatched junction nucleotides: 9. CDR3 residues: CASSAQQGGGEAFF. The CDR3, as DNA: TGTGCCAGCAGCGCCCAACAGGGGGGAGGTGAAGCTTTCTTT.